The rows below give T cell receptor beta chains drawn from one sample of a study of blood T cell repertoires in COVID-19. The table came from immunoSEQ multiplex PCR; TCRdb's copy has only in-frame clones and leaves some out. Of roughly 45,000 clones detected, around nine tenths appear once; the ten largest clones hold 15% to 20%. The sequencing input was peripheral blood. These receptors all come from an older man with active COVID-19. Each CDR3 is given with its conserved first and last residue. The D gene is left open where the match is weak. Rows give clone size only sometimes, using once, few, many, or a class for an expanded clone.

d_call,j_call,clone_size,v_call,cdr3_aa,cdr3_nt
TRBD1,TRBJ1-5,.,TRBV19,CASSRDRGSNQPQHF,TGTGCCAGTAGTAGGGACAGGGGCTCCAATCAGCCCCAGCATTTT
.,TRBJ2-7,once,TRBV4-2,CASSQSGDETYEQYF,TGTGCCAGCAGCCAATCGGGGGATGAGACCTACGAGCAGTACTTC
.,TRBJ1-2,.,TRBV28,CASSFEQANGYTF,TGTGCCAGCAGTTTCGAGCAGGCGAATGGCTACACCTTC
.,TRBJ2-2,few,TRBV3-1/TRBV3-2,CASSQGSAGTNTGELFF,TGTGCCAGCAGCCAAGGTTCAGCGGGTACTAACACCGGGGAGCTGTTTTTT
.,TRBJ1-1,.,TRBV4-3,CASSLQWERNTEAFF,TGCGCCAGCAGCCTTCAATGGGAGAGGAACACTGAAGCTTTCTTT
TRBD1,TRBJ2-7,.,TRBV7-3,CASSPSTGDPTYEQYF,TGTGCCAGCAGCCCGAGCACAGGGGATCCCACCTACGAGCAGTACTTC
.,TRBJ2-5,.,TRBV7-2,CASSITGLGETQYF,TGTGCCAGCAGCATCACAGGTTTAGGGGAGACCCAGTACTTC
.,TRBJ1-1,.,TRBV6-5,CASSYSRRVSFF,TGTGCCAGCAGTTACTCAAGGAGGGTGTCTTTCTTT
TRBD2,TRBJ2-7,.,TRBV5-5,CASLREEVSYEQYF,TGTGCCAGCCTTCGGGAGGAGGTCTCCTACGAGCAGTACTTC
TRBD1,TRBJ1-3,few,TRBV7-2,CASSLDRQGLSGNTIYF,TGTGCCAGCAGCTTAGATCGACAGGGGCTCTCTGGAAACACCATATATTTT
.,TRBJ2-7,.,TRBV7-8,CASSSLIREQYF,TGTGCCAGCAGCTCCCTAATACGAGAGCAGTACTTC
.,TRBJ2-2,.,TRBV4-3,CASSQDWSRGGTGELFF,TGCGCCAGCAGCCAAGATTGGTCCAGGGGAGGGACCGGGGAGCTGTTTTTT
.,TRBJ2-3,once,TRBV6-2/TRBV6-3,CASSYGWSTDTQYF,TGTGCCAGCAGTTACGGCTGGAGCACAGATACGCAGTATTTT
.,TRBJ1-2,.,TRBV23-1,CASSRRGDNYGYTF,TGCGCCAGCAGTCGTCGGGGGGATAACTATGGCTACACCTTC
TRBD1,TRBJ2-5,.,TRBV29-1,CSGQGQETQYF,TGCAGCGGACAGGGCCAAGAGACCCAGTACTTC
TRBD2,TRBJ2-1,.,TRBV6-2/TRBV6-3,CASSSRTSGGAYNEQFF,TGTGCCAGCAGTTCGCGGACTAGCGGGGGGGCCTACAATGAGCAGTTCTTC
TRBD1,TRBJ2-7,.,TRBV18,CASSLRPPGQAYEQYF,TGTGCCAGCTCACTCCGTCCTCCGGGACAGGCATACGAGCAGTACTTC
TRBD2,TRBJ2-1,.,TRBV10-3,CAISEPPGTSGDNEQFF,TGTGCCATCAGTGAGCCCCCGGGGACTAGCGGGGACAATGAGCAGTTCTTC
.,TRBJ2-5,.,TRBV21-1,CARSITAGAQRETQYF,TGTGCCAGGAGTATTACGGCGGGGGCCCAGAGGGAGACCCAGTACTTC
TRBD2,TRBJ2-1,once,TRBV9,CASSSGLAGGYEQFF,TGTGCCAGCAGCTCCGGACTAGCGGGAGGGTATGAGCAGTTCTTC
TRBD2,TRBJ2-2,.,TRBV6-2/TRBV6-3,CASSWGGTGTGELFF,TGTGCCAGCAGTTGGGGGGGGACGGGCACCGGGGAGCTGTTTTTT
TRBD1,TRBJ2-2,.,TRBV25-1,CASSSPRGQGDTGELFF,TGTGCCAGCAGTTCCCCCCGGGGACAGGGAGACACCGGGGAGCTGTTTTTT
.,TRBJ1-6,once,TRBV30,CAWSVLEGLSPLHF,TGTGCCTGGAGTGTACTGGAGGGGCTTTCACCCCTCCACTTT
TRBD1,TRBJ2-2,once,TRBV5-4,CASSLVLRQGLGGELFF,TGTGCCAGCAGCTTGGTTTTGCGACAGGGGCTTGGCGGGGAGCTGTTTTTT
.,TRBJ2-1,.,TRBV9,CASSVAPRGAEQFF,TGTGCCAGCAGCGTAGCCCCACGCGGGGCCGAGCAGTTCTTC
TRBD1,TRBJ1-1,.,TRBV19,CASSMTGGTEAFF,TGTGCCAGTAGTATGACAGGGGGCACTGAAGCTTTCTTT
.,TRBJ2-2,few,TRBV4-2,CASSSLETGELFF,TGTGCCAGCAGCTCGCTAGAGACCGGGGAGCTGTTTTTT
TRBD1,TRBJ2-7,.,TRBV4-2,CASSQDLGQETYEQYF,TGTGCCAGCAGCCAAGACCTGGGACAGGAGACCTACGAGCAGTACTTC
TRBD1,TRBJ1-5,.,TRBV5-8,CASSSGQGLSNQPQHF,TGTGCCAGCAGCTCAGGACAGGGTCTAAGCAATCAGCCCCAGCATTTT
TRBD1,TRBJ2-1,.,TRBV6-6,CASSRPPGQGSDEQFF,TGTGCCAGCAGTAGACCACCGGGACAGGGTAGCGATGAGCAGTTCTTC
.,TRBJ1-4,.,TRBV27,CASSLRGSYEKLFF,TGTGCCAGCAGTTTAAGAGGGTCTTACGAAAAACTGTTTTTT
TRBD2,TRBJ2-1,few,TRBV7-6,CASSSRTSGYNEQFF,TGTGCCAGCAGTTCGAGGACTAGCGGTTACAATGAGCAGTTCTTC
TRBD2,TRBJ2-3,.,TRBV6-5,CASSRTSQADTQYF,TGTGCCAGCAGTCGGACTAGTCAGGCAGATACGCAGTATTTT
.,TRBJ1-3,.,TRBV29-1,CSVERPMDSIISGNTIYF,TGCAGCGTTGAAAGGCCTATGGACAGTATCATCTCTGGAAACACCATATATTTT
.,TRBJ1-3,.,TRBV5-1,CASSTGTAGNTIYF,TGCGCCAGCAGCACAGGGACGGCTGGAAACACCATATATTTT
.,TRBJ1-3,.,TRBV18,CASSPGGGADSSGNTIYF,TGTGCCAGCTCACCAGGAGGGGGGGCCGACAGCTCTGGAAACACCATATATTTT
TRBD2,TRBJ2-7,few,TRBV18,CASSQSRAGGIYEQYF,TGTGCCAGCTCACAGAGCAGGGCGGGAGGGATCTACGAGCAGTACTTC
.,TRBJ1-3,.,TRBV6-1,CASSETGGGKGTIYF,TGTGCCAGCAGTGAAACCGGGGGGGGTAAAGGCACCATATATTTT
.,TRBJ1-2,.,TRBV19,CASSIPVRARDGYTF,TGTGCCAGTAGTATCCCGGTCAGGGCTCGCGATGGCTACACCTTC
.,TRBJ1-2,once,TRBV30,CAWSVGFGYGYTF,TGTGCCTGGAGTGTCGGGTTTGGCTATGGCTACACCTTC
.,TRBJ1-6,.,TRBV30,CAWSVEVVSPYNSPLHF,TGTGCCTGGAGTGTCGAGGTCGTCAGTCCATATAATTCACCCCTCCACTTT
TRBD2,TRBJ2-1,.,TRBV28,CASSAGGSYNEQFF,TGTGCCAGCAGTGCGGGAGGTTCCTACAATGAGCAGTTCTTC
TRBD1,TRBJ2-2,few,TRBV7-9,CASSLRQGAENTGELFF,TGTGCCAGCAGCTTAAGACAGGGGGCGGAGAACACCGGGGAGCTGTTTTTT
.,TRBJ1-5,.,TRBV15,CATSQSGLNQPQHF,TGTGCCACCAGTCAGTCAGGGCTCAATCAGCCCCAGCATTTT
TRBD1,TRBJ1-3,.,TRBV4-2,CASSQAPGQGVTTIYF,TGTGCCAGCAGCCAAGCGCCGGGACAGGGGGTAACCACCATATATTTT
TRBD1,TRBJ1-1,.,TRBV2,CASKPGGLQNTEAFF,TGTGCCAGCAAACCAGGGGGGCTGCAAAACACTGAAGCTTTCTTT
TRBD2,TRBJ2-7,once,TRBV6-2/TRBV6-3,CASSSAKGLAGLEQYF,TGTGCCAGCAGCTCTGCCAAAGGACTAGCGGGCCTCGAGCAGTACTTC
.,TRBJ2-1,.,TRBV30,CAWSEGGSYNEQFF,TGTGCCTGGAGTGAAGGGGGCTCCTACAATGAGCAGTTCTTC
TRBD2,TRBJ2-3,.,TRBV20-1,CSASWDGGATDTQYF,TGCAGTGCTAGTTGGGACGGGGGGGCCACAGATACGCAGTATTTT
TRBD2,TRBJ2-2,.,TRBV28,CASSTGGTSFTGELFF,TGTGCCAGCAGCACCGGAGGGACTAGTTTCACCGGGGAGCTGTTTTTT
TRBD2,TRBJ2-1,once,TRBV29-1,CSVEGLAGIYNEQFF,TGCAGCGTTGAAGGGCTAGCGGGAATTTACAATGAGCAGTTCTTC
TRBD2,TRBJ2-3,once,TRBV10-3,CAISESTLPLTSGSTDTQYF,TGTGCCATCAGTGAGTCGACTCTCCCCCTGACTAGCGGGAGCACAGATACGCAGTATTTT
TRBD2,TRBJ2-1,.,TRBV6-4,CASSVLAGGYNEQFF,TGTGCCAGCAGCGTACTAGCGGGGGGCTACAATGAGCAGTTCTTC
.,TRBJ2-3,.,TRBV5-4,CASSLAADTQYF,TGTGCCAGCAGCTTGGCCGCAGATACGCAGTATTTT
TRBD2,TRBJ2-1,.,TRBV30,CAWRGLAGVHEQFF,TGTGCCTGGAGGGGGCTAGCGGGAGTCCATGAGCAGTTCTTC
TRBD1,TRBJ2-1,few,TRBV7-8,CASSLLPGQAVEQFF,TGTGCCAGCAGCTTACTGCCGGGACAGGCTGTTGAGCAGTTCTTC
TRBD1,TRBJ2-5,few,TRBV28,CASSGDRRETQYF,TGTGCCAGCAGTGGGGACAGGCGAGAGACCCAGTACTTC
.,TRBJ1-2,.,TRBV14,CASSTIQGDGYTF,TGTGCCAGCAGCACTATACAGGGAGATGGCTACACCTTC
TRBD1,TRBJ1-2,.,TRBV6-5,CASRGDRAHNYGYTF,TGTGCCAGCAGGGGGGACAGGGCACATAACTATGGCTACACCTTC